Described below is a single TCR beta chain sequence and its context. Its antigen remains undetermined. Per-nucleotide qualities are absent, and no much larger clonotype sits a single base away. The data were obtained in a study of blood T cell repertoires in COVID-19 (dated by TCRdb to the early 2020s). In terms of the full investigation: Samples from collaborators originated in the United States, Italy and Spain and spanned both the acute and convalescent phases of COVID-19. The prospective study material was composed of cDNA or gDNA derived from T cells, B-cell-depleted T cells, or PBMCs. The dataset comprised deeply sampled blood TCRbeta repertoires from subjects exposed to, actively infected with, or recovered from COVID-19. The repertoires were made available in a free public database intended to serve as a resource for research on the immune response to SARS-CoV-2. Samples came from the ongoing ImmuneRACE study (first 160 participants) plus 1,254 subjects from 6 global collaborators. The sample metadata nearly always contained a de-identified subject ID, COVID-19 status, age in years and sex. HLA class I and class II types, where available, came from metadata supplied by the sample provider rather than from assay-based typing. The investigation overall reported the following: The amount of clinical and demographic metadata varied by source and participant and was provided uncurated.

CDR1 and CDR2 (LGHNA, YNFKEQ) derive from the germline V gene. Trimming takes 1 base from V and 4 bases from J, and the germline ends sit 19 bases apart. The CDR3 runs 17 residues from the cysteine to the phenylalanine. Only CDR3 DNA is held: 51 bases, read in frame from base 1. The immunoSEQ Assay, a bias-controlled multiplex PCR, was used to amplify TCRbeta CDR3 regions from genomic DNA. The study's own analysis went as follows. The number of nucleated cells in each sample was estimated from the amplification of reference gene primers within the assay. To quantify the absolute abundance of each unique TCRbeta CDR3 rearrangement, sequence reads were collapsed and filtered. Productive Simpson clonality was computed per sample as the square root of Simpson's diversity index over productive rearrangements. In its TCRdb copy, this immuneACCESS table keeps in-frame sequences only and misses some clones. Where compared with another copy, unresolved V genes explain less than half of these, and the others have no known cause. V and J calls plus clone size are reproduced from that table; the DNA served to infer D and trimming. Here the sample has around 31,000 clones; roughly nine tenths occur a single time. Under 4.5% of the sample rests with the top ten.

Each collaborating institution followed its own protocols to collect whole blood in K2EDTA tubes. Collaborator samples were shipped for TCRbeta analysis as frozen whole blood, isolated PBMCs, or DNA extracted from either sample type. The receptor chain draws on TRBV4-2 and TRBJ1-2; TRBD1 is possibly the D segment (5 matching bases). The origin of this receptor is a man aged 55 to 70 with acute or convalescent COVID-19. The material sequenced was peripheral blood. The DNA sequence follows: TGTGCCAGCAGCCAAGGACAGCAGCTTGGCGCCATCTATGGCTACACCTTC. Translated, this gives CASSQGQQLGAIYGYTF.